The clone carrying this T cell receptor (beta chain) came up once. The data derive from a study of blood T cell repertoires in COVID-19. Assay: immunoSEQ multiplex PCR; the TCRdb copy retains only in-frame clones and omits some. The sample includes approximately 130,000 clones, around 76% of them seen just once. Trimming cost V 4 bases and J 5 bases, with 12 bases left between them. The CDR3 is 13 amino acids. Germline lookup yields CDR1 ENHRY and CDR2 SYGVKD. This TCR was recovered from a human donor in a cohort sampled during active COVID-19. V and J are TRBV10-3 and TRBJ2-7; D is possibly TRBD2 (6 bases). Sequenced sample: peripheral blood. This chain's CDR3 is CAISGPGLNEQYF. The CDR3 DNA sequence: TGTGCCATCAGTGGCCCGGGACTGAACGAGCAGTACTTC.